This TCR beta chain was identified during a study of coeliac disease. Study findings and constraints: Largely private TRB repertoires meant most sequences were sample-unique.

Trimming cost V 8 bases and J 6 bases; bases outside gene matches: 9. The germline V gene encodes CDR1 MDHEN and CDR2 SYDVKM. The CDR3 consists of 14 residues. Here immunoSEQ multiplex PCR was the method, and the copy in TCRdb shows in-frame clones only, minus some. The top ten clones hold roughly 9.8% of a sample with around 5,000 clones, 55% to 75% of them seen once. Sequencing used one aliquot of fewer than 650,000 cells per fraction. A remark on this clone: Its antigen is not known.

The receptor comes from a man in his 70s with active celiac disease. The chain has TRBV28 and TRBJ1-5, with 8 bases aligning to TRBD1. Source material: lymphocytes from the gut lamina propria. CDR3 DNA sequence: TGTGCCAGCGCCCGCGACAGGGGTCGTCAGCCCCAGCATTTT. Translated, it gives CASARDRGRQPQHF.